The clone carrying this T cell receptor (beta chain) was observed a handful of times. The antigen is undetermined. This sample stems from a study of identical twins. Study-wide results and limits: A lower insertion count was a feature of abundant cord blood beta clonotypes, with no such feature in memory repertoires.

TCRdb passed the 5' RACE reads through MiXCR, listing each CDR3 protein once. The table records approximately 500,000 distinct CDR3 sequences, 15% of them present only once. This CDR3 has 17 residues. V trimming: 1 base; J trimming: 2 bases; junction bases outside the gene matches: 5. Per the germline V gene, CDR1 is MNHEY and CDR2 is SVGAGI. The same data also went into a second study, on yellow fever vaccine responses in identical twins.

The specimen sequenced was CD4+ T cells sorted from blood. This TCR came from a woman between 18 and 29 years old in good health. The chain employs TRBV6-5 and TRBJ2-2, with TRBD2 identical over 9 bases. The chain's CDR3 is CASSYFPSGVNTGELFF. Here the CDR3 DNA reads TGTGCCAGCAGTTACTTCCCTAGCGGGGTTAACACCGGGGAGCTGTTTTTT.